This is a list of T cell receptor beta chains from one sample in a study of T cells expressing NK-cell markers. TCRdb re-called the 5' RACE reads and gives one entry per CDR3 protein, without DNA. Its clone listing holds a few hundred thousand distinct CDR3 sequences. Specimen: blood T cells: a sorted CD56 or NKG2C T cell subset, CD4+ or CD8+ T cells, or bulk PBMC T cells (not recorded which). The receptors stem from a man younger than 35 in good health. Both conserved end residues are part of each CDR3.

V	J	CDR3
TRBV20-1	TRBJ2-4	CSARDLGTRKNIQYF
TRBV10-3	TRBJ1-4	CAISAGQGHINEKLFF
TRBV10-3	TRBJ2-1	CAIKSGSRDEQFF
TRBV2	TRBJ2-7	CASRPKGVGGYEQYF
TRBV18	TRBJ2-5	CASSPSGRGPETQYF
TRBV5-1	TRBJ2-5	CASSLADRDVETQYF
TRBV7-2	TRBJ2-7	CASSGGLGEQYF
TRBV20-1	TRBJ1-5	CSASAGGAQHF
TRBV7-6	TRBJ2-1	CASSLRLGGEQFF
TRBV5-1	TRBJ1-1	CASSYWGARNTEAFF
TRBV20-1	TRBJ2-5	CSARLPSGVQETQYF
TRBV12-5	TRBJ1-2	CASGLVGVVMTF
TRBV24-1	TRBJ2-5	CATSDPRAQETQYF
TRBV2	TRBJ2-1	CASKLEAGQPYNEQFF
TRBV29-1	TRBJ2-7	CSVRRAHEQYF
TRBV5-1	TRBJ1-1	CASSSYRDRVSGTEAFF